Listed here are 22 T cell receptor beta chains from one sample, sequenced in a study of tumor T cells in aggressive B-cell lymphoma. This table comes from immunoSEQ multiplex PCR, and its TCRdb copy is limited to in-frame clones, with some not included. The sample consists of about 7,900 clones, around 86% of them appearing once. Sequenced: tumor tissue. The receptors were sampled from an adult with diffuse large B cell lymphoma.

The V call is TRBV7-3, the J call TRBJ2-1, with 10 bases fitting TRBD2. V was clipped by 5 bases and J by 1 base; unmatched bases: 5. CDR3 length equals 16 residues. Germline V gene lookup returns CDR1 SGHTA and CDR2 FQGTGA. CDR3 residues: CASSPRGLASYNEQFF. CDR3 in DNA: TGTGCCAGCAGCCCCCGGGGACTAGCGTCCTACAATGAGCAGTTCTTC.

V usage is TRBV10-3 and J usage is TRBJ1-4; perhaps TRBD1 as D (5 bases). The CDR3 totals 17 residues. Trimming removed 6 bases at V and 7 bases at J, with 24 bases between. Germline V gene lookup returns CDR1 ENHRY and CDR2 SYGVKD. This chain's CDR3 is CAISGQRAGGSVEKLFF. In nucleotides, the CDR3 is TGTGCCATCAGCGGACAAAGGGCCGGGGGTTCGGTTGAAAAACTGTTTTTT.

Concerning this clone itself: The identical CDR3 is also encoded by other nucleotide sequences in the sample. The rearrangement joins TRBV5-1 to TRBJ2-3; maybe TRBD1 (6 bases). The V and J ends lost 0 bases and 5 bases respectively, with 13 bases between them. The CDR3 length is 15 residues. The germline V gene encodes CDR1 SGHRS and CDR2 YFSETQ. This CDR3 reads CASSLVGQGRDTQYF. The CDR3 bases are TGCGCCAGCAGCTTGGTGGGACAAGGGAGAGATACGCAGTATTTT.

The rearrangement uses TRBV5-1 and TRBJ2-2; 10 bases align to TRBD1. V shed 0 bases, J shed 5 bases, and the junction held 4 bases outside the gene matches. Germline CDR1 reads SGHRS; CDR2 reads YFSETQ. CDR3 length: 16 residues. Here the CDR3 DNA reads TGCGCCAGCAGCTTGGCCGGGACAGGGGTTACCGGGGAGCTGTTTTTT. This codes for CASSLAGTGVTGELFF.

DNA of the CDR3: TGCGCCAGCAACCGGGGGCGGGTAGCGGGGTACAATGAGCAGTTCTTC. This translates into CASNRGRVAGYNEQFF. The chain employs TRBV10-2 and TRBJ2-1, with 8 bases matching TRBD2. Losses at the gene ends were 7 bases for V and 4 bases for J; bases not matched to a gene: 12. CDR1 and CDR2 from the germline V gene are WSHSY and SAAADI. The CDR3 totals 16 residues.

CDR3 DNA: TGTGCCAGCAGTTTGCTAGCGAACCAAGAGACCCAGTACTTC. This translates into CASSLLANQETQYF. This rearrangement joins TRBV27 to TRBJ2-5; TRBD2 might be the D (6 bases). CDR1 is MNHEY, CDR2 SMNVEV, per germline (reference sequence). Between the trimmed V and J ends, which lost 3 bases and 0 bases, there was a span of 8 bases. The CDR3 is made up of 14 amino acids.

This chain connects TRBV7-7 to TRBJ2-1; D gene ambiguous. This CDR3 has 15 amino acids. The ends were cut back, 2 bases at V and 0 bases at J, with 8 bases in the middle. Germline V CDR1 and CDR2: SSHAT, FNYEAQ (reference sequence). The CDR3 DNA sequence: TGTGCCAGCAGCTTATGGGCAGGCTCCTACAATGAGCAGTTCTTC. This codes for CASSLWAGSYNEQFF.

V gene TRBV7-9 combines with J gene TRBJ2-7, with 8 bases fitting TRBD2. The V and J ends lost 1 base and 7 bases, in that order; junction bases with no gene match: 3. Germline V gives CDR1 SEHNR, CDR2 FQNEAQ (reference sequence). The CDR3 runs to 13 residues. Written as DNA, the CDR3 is TGTGCCAGCAGCTTAGAAGGCGGGGGGGAGCAGTACTTC. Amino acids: CASSLEGGGEQYF.

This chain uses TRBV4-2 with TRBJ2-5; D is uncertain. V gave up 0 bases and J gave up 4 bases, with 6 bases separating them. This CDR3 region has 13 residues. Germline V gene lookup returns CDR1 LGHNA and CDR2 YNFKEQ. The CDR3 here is CASSQDTPETQYF. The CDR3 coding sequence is TGTGCCAGCAGCCAAGATACTCCAGAGACCCAGTACTTC.

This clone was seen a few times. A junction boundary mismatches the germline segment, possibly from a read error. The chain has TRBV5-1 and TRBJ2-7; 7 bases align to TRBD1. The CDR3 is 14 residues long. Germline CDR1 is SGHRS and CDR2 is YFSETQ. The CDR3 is CASSFSGQSSEQYF. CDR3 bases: TGCGCCAGCAGCTTCTCGGGACAGTCCTCCGAGCAGTACTTC.

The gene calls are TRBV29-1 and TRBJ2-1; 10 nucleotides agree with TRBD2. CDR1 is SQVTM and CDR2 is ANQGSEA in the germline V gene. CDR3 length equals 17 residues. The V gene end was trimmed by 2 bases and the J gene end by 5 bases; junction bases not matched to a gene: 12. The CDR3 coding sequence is TGCAGCGTTGAAATCTTCGGTCGGGGACTAGCGAACAATGAGCAGTTCTTC. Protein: CSVEIFGRGLANNEQFF.

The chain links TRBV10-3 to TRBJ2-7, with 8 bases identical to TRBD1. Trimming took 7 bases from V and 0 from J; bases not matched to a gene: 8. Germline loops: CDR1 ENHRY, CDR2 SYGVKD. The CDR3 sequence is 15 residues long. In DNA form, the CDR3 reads TGTGCCATCACCCGGGACAGGTCGAGCTCCTACGAGCAGTACTTC. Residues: CAITRDRSSSYEQYF.

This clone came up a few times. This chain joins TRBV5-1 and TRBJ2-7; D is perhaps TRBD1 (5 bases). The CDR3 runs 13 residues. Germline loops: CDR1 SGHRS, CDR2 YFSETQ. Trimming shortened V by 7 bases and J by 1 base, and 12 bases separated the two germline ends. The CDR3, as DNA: TGCGCCAGCCAGGACATTTTTTCCTACGAGCAGTACTTC. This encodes CASQDIFSYEQYF. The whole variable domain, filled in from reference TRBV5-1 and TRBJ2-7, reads KAGVTQTPRYLIKTRGQQVTLSCSPISGHRSVSWYQQTPGQGLQFLFEYFSETQRNKGNFPGRFSGRQFSNSRSEMNVSTLELGDSALYLCASQDIFSYEQYFGPGTRLTVT.

CDR3 amino acids: CASSKNYEQYF. The CDR3 region has the DNA TGTGCCAGCAGTAAAAACTACGAGCAGTACTTC. This chain connects TRBV14 to TRBJ2-7; D uncertain. Per the germline V gene, CDR1 is SGHDN and CDR2 is FVKESK. The CDR3 runs to 11 residues. Deletions cut 6 bases from V and 3 bases from J, with 6 bases between.

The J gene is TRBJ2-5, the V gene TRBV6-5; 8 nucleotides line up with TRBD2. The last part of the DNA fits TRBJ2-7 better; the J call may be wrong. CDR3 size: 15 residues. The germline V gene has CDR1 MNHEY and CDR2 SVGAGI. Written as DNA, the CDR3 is TGTGCCAGCAGTTACGAGCGGGGGCGCGGTTACGAGCAGTACTTC. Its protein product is CASSYERGRGYEQYF.

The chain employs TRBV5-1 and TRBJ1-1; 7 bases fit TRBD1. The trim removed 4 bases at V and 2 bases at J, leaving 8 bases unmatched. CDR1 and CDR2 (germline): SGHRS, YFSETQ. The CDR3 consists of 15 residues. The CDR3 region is CASSGGQSHNTEAFF. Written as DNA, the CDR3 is TGCGCCAGCAGCGGGGGACAGTCCCATAACACTGAAGCTTTCTTT.

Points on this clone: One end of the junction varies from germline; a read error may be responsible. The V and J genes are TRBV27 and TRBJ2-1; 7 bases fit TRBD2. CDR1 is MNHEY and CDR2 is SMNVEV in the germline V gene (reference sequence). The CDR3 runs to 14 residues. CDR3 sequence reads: CASSLWEGYNEQFF. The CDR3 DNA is TGTGCCAGCAGTTTGTGGGAGGGGTACAATGAGCAATTCTTC.

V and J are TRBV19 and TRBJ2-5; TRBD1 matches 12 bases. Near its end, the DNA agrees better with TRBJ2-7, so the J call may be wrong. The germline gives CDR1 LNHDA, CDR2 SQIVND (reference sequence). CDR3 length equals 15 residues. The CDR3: CASSMSGTGGIEQYF. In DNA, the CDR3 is TGTGCCAGTAGTATGTCCGGGACAGGGGGCATCGAGCAGTACTTC.

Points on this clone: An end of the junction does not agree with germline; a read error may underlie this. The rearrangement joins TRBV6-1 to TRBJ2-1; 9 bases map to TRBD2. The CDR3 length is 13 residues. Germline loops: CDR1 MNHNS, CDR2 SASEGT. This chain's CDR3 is CVSTFGLAREQFF. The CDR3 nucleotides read TGTGTCAGCACCTTCGGACTAGCGCGTGAGCAGTTCTTC.

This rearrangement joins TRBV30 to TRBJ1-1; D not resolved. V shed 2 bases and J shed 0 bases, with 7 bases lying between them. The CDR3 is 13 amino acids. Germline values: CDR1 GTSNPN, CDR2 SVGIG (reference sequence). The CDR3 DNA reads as TGTGCCTGGAGTATAGAGTTGAACACTGAAGCTTTCTTT. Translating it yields CAWSIELNTEAFF.

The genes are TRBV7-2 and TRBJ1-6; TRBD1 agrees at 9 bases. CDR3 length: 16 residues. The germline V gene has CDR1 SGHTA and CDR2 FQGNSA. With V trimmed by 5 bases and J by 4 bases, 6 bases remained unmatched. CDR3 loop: CASSTSGTGYNSPLHF. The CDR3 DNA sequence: TGTGCCAGCAGCACCTCCGGGACAGGGTATAATTCACCCCTCCACTTT.

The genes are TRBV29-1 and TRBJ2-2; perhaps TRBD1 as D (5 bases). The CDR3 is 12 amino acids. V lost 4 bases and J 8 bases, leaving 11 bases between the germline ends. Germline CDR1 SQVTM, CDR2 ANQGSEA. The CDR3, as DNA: TGCAGCGTTGGTGGGGCTGGGGGGGAGCTGTTTTTT. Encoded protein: CSVGGAGGELFF.